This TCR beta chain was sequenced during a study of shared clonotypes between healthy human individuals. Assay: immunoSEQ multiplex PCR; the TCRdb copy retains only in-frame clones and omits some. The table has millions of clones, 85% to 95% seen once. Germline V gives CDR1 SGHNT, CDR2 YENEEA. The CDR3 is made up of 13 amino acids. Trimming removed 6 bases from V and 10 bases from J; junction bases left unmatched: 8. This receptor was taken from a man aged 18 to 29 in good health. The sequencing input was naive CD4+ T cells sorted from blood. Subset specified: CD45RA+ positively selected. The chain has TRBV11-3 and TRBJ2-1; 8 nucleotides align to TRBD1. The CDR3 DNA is TGTGCCAGCAGACCAGGACAGGGAGGAGAGCAGTTCTTC. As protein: CASRPGQGGEQFF.